Following are 8 T cell receptor beta chains from one sample sequenced in a study of blood T cells in healthy people across ages. PCR was performed a second time for about 7 to 11 cycles using a sample-barcoded 5' primer and a J-beta primer mix. TCRdb used MiXCR to reprocess the 5' RACE reads, holding one entry per CDR3 protein. Among around 500,000 distinct CDR3 sequences listed, roughly a quarter were seen once. These data also formed part of another study, on T cells of mothers and their children.

The source material was blood. The receptors shown here come from a boy under 10 years old in good health.

This clonotype was detected a few times. The chain is built from TRBV6-2 or TRBV6-3 and TRBJ2-7; a possible D gene is TRBD2 (5 bases). Trimming stripped 2 bases from V and 0 bases from J, with 8 bases between. There are 14 residues in the CDR3. The germline CDR1 and CDR2 sequences are MNHEY and SVGEGT. CDR3 region: CASSYERSSYEQYF. The CDR3 coding sequence is TGTGCCAGCAGTTACGAGCGGAGCTCCTACGAGCAGTACTTC.

Of note for this clonotype: One end of the junction varies from germline; a read error may be responsible. The gene calls are TRBV29-1 and TRBJ2-5; TRBD1 matches 11 bases. The CDR3 totals 13 residues. Germline CDR1 reads SQVTM; CDR2 reads ANQGSEA. CDR3 in DNA: TGCGGCGTGGGACAGGGGGTCTTGGAGACCCAGTACTTC. Its translation: CGVGQGVLETQYF. Supplemented by reference TRBV29-1 and TRBJ2-5, the full variable domain reads SAVISQKPSRDICQRGTSLTIQCQVDSQVTMMFWYRQQPGQSLTLIATANQGSEATYESGFVIDKFPISRPNLTFSTLTVSNMSPEDSSIYLCGVGQGVLETQYFGPGTRLLVL.

The chain is built from TRBV19 and TRBJ2-7; TRBD1 matches at 9 bases. CDR1 is LNHDA, CDR2 SQIVND, per germline (reference sequence). V gave up 3 bases and J gave up 5 bases; unmatched junction bases: 5. The CDR3 totals 14 residues. The CDR3 spells CASSIGQGINEQYF. In nucleotides, the CDR3 is TGTGCCAGTAGTATCGGACAGGGGATCAACGAGCAGTACTTC.

CDR3 loop: CASSYSFGAQGDNEQFF. The CDR3 DNA reads as TGTGCCAGCAGTTACTCTTTTGGTGCCCAAGGGGACAATGAGCAGTTCTTC. The V call is TRBV6-6, the J call TRBJ2-1; weak D call: TRBD1 (5 bases). In germline, CDR1 is MNHNY, CDR2 SVGAGI (reference sequence). The CDR3 is made up of 17 amino acids. The V end was cut by 0 bases, the J end by 5 bases, with 17 bases between.

This clonotype showed up just a few times. The chain carries TRBV27 and TRBJ1-1; D is perhaps TRBD1 (5 bases). Trimming left V 6 bases short and J 6 bases short, with 17 bases between. The germline gives CDR1 MNHEY, CDR2 SMNVEV (reference sequence). CDR3 size: 14 residues. In DNA form, the CDR3 reads TGTGCCAGCAGCCTAGGGGACCTCAGAGCTGAAGCTTTCTTT. As protein: CASSLGDLRAEAFF.

There are many counts of this clonotype. The chain combines TRBV15 with TRBJ2-5; D not certain. Germline assignment: CDR1 LNHNV and CDR2 YYDKDF (reference sequence). V shed 1 base and J shed 4 bases, with 16 bases lying between them. There are 16 residues in the CDR3. CDR3 residues: CATSRGSSESRETQYF. CDR3 nucleotides: TGTGCCACCAGCAGAGGGTCCTCCGAGTCTCGAGAGACCCAGTACTTC.

The rearrangement joins TRBV2 to TRBJ2-7; TRBD2 might be the D (7 bases). V dropped 6 bases and J dropped 5 bases, with 11 bases sitting between them. This CDR3 contains 12 residues. Germline CDR1 SNHLY, CDR2 FYNNEI. Here the CDR3 reads CASSGGLDEQYF. Here the CDR3 DNA reads TGTGCCAGCAGCGGGGGGCTGGACGAGCAGTACTTC.

This clonotype was counted between two and nine times. J is TRBJ2-1 and V is TRBV4-3; TRBD2 matches at 11 bases. The tail of the sequence fits TRBJ2-7 better, so the J call may be wrong. From germline, CDR1 is LGHNA and CDR2 YSLEER. The CDR3 runs 15 residues. CDR3 nucleotides: TGCGCCAGCAGCCAAGAAGCTAGCGGGAGGTACGAGCAGTACTTC. Translated, it gives CASSQEASGRYEQYF.